This TCR beta chain was sequenced for a study of T cell responses to AZD1222 COVID-19 vaccine (dated by TCRdb to about 2021). About the investigation overall: AZD1222 recipients whose second dose came at about 4 weeks and those whose second dose came at about 12 weeks were combined into one group, since spike-specific TCR depth and breadth did not differ between the two schedules. TCR sequencing was performed for roughly 250 trial participants, of whom about 200 were given two doses of AZD1222 and around 26 were given two doses of MenACWY control vaccine. Trial participants were enrolled by age into subgroups of 18-55, 56-69 and 70-plus years, and approximately 150, 30 and 60 TCR-sequenced participants, respectively, were included in these subgroups. Points the paper makes about the study in general: Epitopes outside the regions mutated in the B.1.351 and B.1.1.7 variants were reportedly recognized by nearly half of the unique spike-specific TCRs. The whole spike protein was spanned by vaccine-associated CD4 TCRs, and dominant responses were seen in regions 160-218 and 743-854. Spike-specific TCR breadth and depth rose significantly after two AZD1222 doses compared with day 0 and with MenACWY recipients. Because no day 14 peak-response samples were available, repertoires were characterized only after the peak T cell response. The 56-69-year group was small, and its depth increase did not reach significance, likely because of low power. Conclusions about previously exposed vaccinees are limited, since just a handful of AZD1222 recipients were seropositive for SARS-CoV-2 at baseline. Most participants were white British and females outnumbered males, and the authors suggested that clonal diversity may have been underestimated.

Relative to germline, V is 0 bases shorter and J is 6 bases shorter, with 8 bases between their ends. Based on the germline V gene, the CDR1 and CDR2 sequences are KGHSH and LQKENI. From its cysteine to its phenylalanine, the CDR3 spans 14 amino acids. Only the CDR3 DNA is retained, 42 bases long and in frame from the first base. The CDR3 regions of human TCRbeta chains were analyzed by immunosequencing. In the original analysis: TCRs in the repertoires were compared against a reference library of SARS-CoV-2-specific TCRs that had been generated with the MIRA antigen-specificity platform. Breadth was defined as the fraction of unique TCRs that were SARS-CoV-2-associated. Depth was defined as the fraction of total T cells that were SARS-CoV-2-associated. Using the MIRA data, each spike-specific TCR was mapped to the spike region that the TCR reacts to and placed in a CD4 or CD8 class. Log10-transformed breadth and depth values were compared by one-way ANOVA with Sidak's multiple comparisons tests. In TCRdb, the immuneACCESS table is reduced to in-frame sequences with V and J assigned. These tables do not hold every clone; where another copy was compared, an unresolved V gene accounts for under half, and the others remain unexplained. V and J calls and clone size are those listed in that table; D and trimming were worked out from the DNA. Across this sample there are 150,000 to 200,000 clones, with around 93% seen only once. Of the sample, roughly 9.2% falls within the top ten clones.

A word on this clone: This receptor's antigen is unknown. Base-call qualities are not available, and no considerably larger clone is one nucleotide away.

The time point label, as the study defines it: baseline before first vaccination. Samples from vaccinated people were obtained from the UK trials COV001 and COV002, which included a single-blind randomized controlled phase 2/3 trial of AZD1222 (ChAdOx1 nCoV-19) in healthy adults. For TCRbeta chain sequencing, PBMC samples were collected from trial participants at day 0 and at day 28 after the second dose. The sequence was obtained from an adult in good health. Recombination connected TRBV18 to TRBJ2-2, with no confident D gene call. The sample here was peripheral blood, taken on day 0 of AZD1222 vaccination. This receptor has the CDR3 CASSPPIIPGELFF. The nucleotide sequence is TGTGCCAGCTCACCACCAATAATCCCCGGGGAGCTGTTTTTT.